The 16 T cell receptor beta chains below were found in one sample sequenced in a study of blood T cell repertoires in COVID-19. The method was immunoSEQ multiplex PCR; TCRdb's version includes in-frame clones alone and lacks a portion of them. The data contain 170,000 or so clones, about 83% of them singletons. The sample taken for sequencing was peripheral blood. These receptors were obtained from a woman aged 70-85 years with COVID-19, enrolled during active disease.

The CDR3 sequence: CAWSVKDRAPATNEKLFF. For the CDR3, the DNA is TGTGCCTGGAGTGTAAAGGACAGGGCCCCTGCAACTAATGAAAAACTGTTTTTT. This chain uses TRBV30 with TRBJ1-4, with TRBD1 matching over 8 bases. V lost 0 bases to trimming and J lost 0 bases; unmatched junction nucleotides: 9. CDR3 length: 18 residues. The V gene's germline CDR1 is GTSNPN and CDR2 SVGIG (reference sequence).

This chain uses TRBV6-5 with TRBJ2-1; D is possibly TRBD2 (6 bases). From germline, CDR1 is MNHEY and CDR2 SVGAGI. V was clipped by 6 bases and J by 2 bases, with 11 bases between them. CDR3 length: 14 residues. The CDR3 DNA reads TGTGCCAGCAGGACGGGAGTAGCCTACAATGAGCAGTTCTTC. Translating it yields CASRTGVAYNEQFF.

The rearrangement joins TRBV4-3 to TRBJ1-4; D is perhaps TRBD1 (5 bases). Trimming left V 4 bases short and J 3 bases short, with 12 bases between. Germline CDR1 LGHNA, CDR2 YSLEER. The CDR3 totals 15 residues. This chain's CDR3 is CASSPDGGANEKLFF. As DNA, the CDR3 is TGCGCCAGCAGCCCGGACGGGGGAGCTAATGAAAAACTGTTTTTT.

There are a few counts of this clone. The chain links TRBV2 to TRBJ2-7; TRBD2 aligns across 11 bases. The V and J ends lost 3 bases and 5 bases, in that order; junction bases with no gene match: 12. The CDR3 consists of 17 residues. Per the germline V gene, CDR1 is SNHLY and CDR2 is FYNNEI. CDR3 in DNA: TGTGCCAGCAGTGACCCCGCCTCCCAACTAGCGGGAGACGAGCAGTACTTC. Translating it yields CASSDPASQLAGDEQYF.

The V call is TRBV7-8, the J call TRBJ1-4, with 10 bases that match TRBD1. V lost 3 bases to trimming and J lost 7 bases; unmatched junction nucleotides: 11. The CDR3 is 17 amino acids. The germline CDR1 and CDR2 sequences are SGHVS and FQNEAQ. CDR3 loop: CASSFSGTGVGGEKLFF. In DNA, the CDR3 is TGTGCCAGCAGCTTCAGTGGGACAGGGGTAGGGGGTGAAAAACTGTTTTTT. Combining the CDR3 with reference TRBV7-8 and TRBJ1-4 gives the whole variable domain GAGVSQSPRYKVAKRGQDVALRCDPISGHVSLFWYQQALGQGPEFLTYFQNEAQLDKSGLPSDRFFAERPEGSVSTLKIQRTQQEDSAVYLCASSFSGTGVGGEKLFFGSGTQLSVL.

The chain joins TRBV11-3 to TRBJ2-1; 8 bases match TRBD2. CDR3 length: 17 residues. Looked up from germline, CDR1 is SGHNT and CDR2 is YENEEA. The J segment lost 8 bases and the V segment lost 0 bases, leaving 12 bases of the junction unmatched. CDR3 coding DNA: TGTGCCAGCAGCTTAGAAGGGGCGGGAGGAAATTACGATGAGCAGTTCTTC. Translation: CASSLEGAGGNYDEQFF.

V gene TRBV7-8 combines with J gene TRBJ1-4; D remains ambiguous. The germline V gene encodes CDR1 SGHVS and CDR2 FQNEAQ. V was shortened by 5 bases and J by 4 bases, with 17 bases between the two germline ends. The CDR3 length is 16 residues. CDR3 coding DNA: TGTGCCAGCAGCCCCATGAGGGTAGTGAATAATGAAAAACTGTTTTTT. This gives the protein CASSPMRVVNNEKLFF.

J is TRBJ2-7 and V is TRBV19, with TRBD2 matching 12 bases. V dropped 4 bases and J dropped 2; count of bases not matched to a gene: 3. CDR3 length equals 15 residues. Germline loops: CDR1 LNHDA, CDR2 SQIVND (reference sequence). CDR3: CASSSLAGGPYEQYF. CDR3 DNA sequence: TGTGCCAGTAGTAGCCTAGCGGGAGGGCCCTACGAGCAGTACTTC.

This sequence joins TRBV7-8 and TRBJ1-5, with TRBD1 matching 9 bases. Germline V gene sequence: CDR1 SGHVS, CDR2 FQNEAQ. The CDR3 runs 18 residues. The V and J ends lost 0 bases and 1 base, in that order; junction bases with no gene match: 7. In DNA, the CDR3 is TGTGCCAGCAGCTTAGCGTTGACAGGGGGACGGAGCAATCAGCCCCAGCATTTT. Translated: CASSLALTGGRSNQPQHF.

This clone was recorded a few times. This CDR3 reads CSVENRVRETQYF. In nucleotides, the CDR3 is TGCAGCGTTGAAAACAGGGTCCGGGAGACCCAGTACTTC. This chain connects TRBV29-1 to TRBJ2-5, with D maybe TRBD1 (6 bases). Germline V gene sequence: CDR1 SQVTM, CDR2 ANQGSEA. The CDR3 spans 13 residues. V shed 2 bases and J shed 5 bases, with 12 bases lying between them. The whole variable domain, filled in from reference TRBV29-1 and TRBJ2-5, reads SAVISQKPSRDICQRGTSLTIQCQVDSQVTMMFWYRQQPGQSLTLIATANQGSEATYESGFVIDKFPISRPNLTFSTLTVSNMSPEDSSIYLCSVENRVRETQYFGPGTRLLVL.

This chain links TRBV19 with TRBJ2-2; possible D gene TRBD2, 5 bases. Germline assignment: CDR1 LNHDA and CDR2 SQIVND (reference sequence). The CDR3 has 15 amino acids. Trimming cost V 6 bases and J 5 bases, with 16 bases left between them. The CDR3 DNA reads TGTGCCAGTAGCAAAGAAGGGCGCGGGACCGGGGAGCTGTTTTTT. Its translation: CASSKEGRGTGELFF.

The V gene is TRBV6-5, the J gene TRBJ1-5, with TRBD1 matching 8 bases. With V trimmed by 6 bases and J by 1 base, 5 bases remained unmatched. The CDR3 spans 15 residues. Germline V gives CDR1 MNHEY, CDR2 SVGAGI. The CDR3 DNA sequence: TGTGCCAGCAGAAACAGGGGGGGAAGCAATCAGCCCCAGCATTTT. Translated: CASRNRGGSNQPQHF.

The chain carries TRBV18 and TRBJ2-7, with 7 bases aligning to TRBD2. The CDR3 has 18 residues. Germline trimming cut 4 bases from V and 2 bases from J; bases unmatched to any gene: 17. Germline CDR1 is KGHSH and CDR2 is LQKENI. CDR3 DNA sequence: TGTGCCAGCTCACGACTAAACCAAAATAGCGGGTACACCTACGAGCAGTACTTC. Its translation: CASSRLNQNSGYTYEQYF.

This chain uses TRBV4-2 with TRBJ2-4; D remains unclear. The CDR3 runs to 15 residues. V gave up 1 base and J gave up 0 bases, with 7 bases separating them. Germline CDR1 is LGHNA and CDR2 is YNFKEQ. This CDR3 is CASSQVPGAKNIQYF. In DNA, the CDR3 is TGTGCCAGCAGCCAAGTGCCCGGAGCCAAAAACATTCAGTACTTC.

This chain joins TRBV29-1 and TRBJ1-2, with 9 bases lining up with TRBD1. V was clipped by 3 bases and J by 2 bases; unmatched bases: 4. The CDR3 covers 14 residues. Germline V gene sequence: CDR1 SQVTM, CDR2 ANQGSEA. Here the CDR3 DNA reads TGCAGCGTTGACGAGGGACAGGGAAACTATGGCTACACCTTC. Its protein product is CSVDEGQGNYGYTF.

V and J are TRBV11-3 and TRBJ2-7, with 7 bases fitting TRBD1. The V and J ends lost 4 bases and 2 bases, in that order; junction bases with no gene match: 5. This CDR3 has 14 amino acids. Per the germline V gene, CDR1 is SGHNT and CDR2 is YENEEA. In nucleotides, the CDR3 is TGTGCCAGCAGCTCCCGGGACAGAACCTACGAGCAGTACTTC. Residues: CASSSRDRTYEQYF.